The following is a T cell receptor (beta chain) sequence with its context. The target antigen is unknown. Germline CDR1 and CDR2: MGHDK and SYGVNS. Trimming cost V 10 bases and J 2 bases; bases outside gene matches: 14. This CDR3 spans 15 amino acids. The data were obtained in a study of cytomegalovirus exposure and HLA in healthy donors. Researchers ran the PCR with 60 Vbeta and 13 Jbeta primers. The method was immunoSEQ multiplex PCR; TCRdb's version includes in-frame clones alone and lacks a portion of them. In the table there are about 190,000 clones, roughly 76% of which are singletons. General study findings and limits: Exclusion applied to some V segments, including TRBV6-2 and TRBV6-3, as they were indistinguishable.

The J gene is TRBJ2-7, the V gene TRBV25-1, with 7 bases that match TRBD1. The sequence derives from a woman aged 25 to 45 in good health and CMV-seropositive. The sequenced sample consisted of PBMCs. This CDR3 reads CATPLAQGFAYEQYF. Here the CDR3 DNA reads TGTGCCACCCCCCTCGCACAGGGGTTCGCCTACGAGCAGTACTTC.